This TCR beta chain was identified during a study of blood T cell repertoires in COVID-19. About the study: There were acute and convalescent COVID-19 samples, and they came from the United States, Italy and Spain.

In the authors' methods: How many nucleated cells were present was estimated from reference gene primer amplification. Generated by immunoSEQ multiplex PCR, the TCRdb table keeps only in-frame clones and is missing some. For V, J and clone size, that table is used; D and trimming come from the DNA. This sample has about 350,000 clones; roughly 87% occur once, and the top ten carry roughly a tenth. This CDR3 spans 13 amino acids. V was pared by 4 bases and J by 2 bases, with 0 bases of the junction left unmatched. The source material was peripheral blood. This sequence was found in a man aged 25-45 years with COVID-19, enrolled during active disease. The V and J genes are TRBV12-3 or TRBV12-4 and TRBJ1-2; 8 positions match TRBD1. CDR3 amino acids: CASSWDRNYGYTF. Written as DNA, the CDR3 is TGTGCCAGCAGTTGGGACAGGAACTATGGCTACACCTTC.